This record looks at one TCR beta chain sequence and its context. Measured with immunoSEQ multiplex PCR; TCRdb has only the in-frame clones, and not every one. The sample lists approximately 250,000 clones; more than 80% were seen once. The germline V gene encodes CDR1 SQVTM and CDR2 ANQGSEA. The CDR3 covers 14 residues. The V and J ends lost 5 bases and 4 bases respectively, with 15 bases between them. This record comes from a study of blood T cell repertoires in COVID-19. The overall study: PBMCs, B-cell-depleted T cells, or T cells provided the cDNA or gDNA that made up the material.

Individuals drawn from 24 US areas were roughly 18 to 95 years old. Clinical history reported by participants formed the basis on which cohorts were assigned. The chain couples TRBV29-1 to TRBJ1-3, with D possibly being TRBD1 (5 bases). The sample comprised PBMCs or T cells enriched from blood (not recorded which). The receptor was isolated from a woman aged 25-40 years with acute COVID-19. CDR3 sequence (DNA): TGCAGCGTTTCTTACCGGGACTCCGGAAACACCATATATTTT. As protein: CSVSYRDSGNTIYF.